These 8 T cell receptor beta chains were sequenced from one sample in a study of beta chain features in type 1 diabetes. All of the isolated RNA was reverse transcribed, so expressed TCRB transcripts were sequenced. The method was immunoSEQ multiplex PCR; TCRdb's version includes in-frame clones alone and lacks a portion of them. The top ten clones hold 0.02% to 0.03% of a sample with under 950,000 clones, around a sixth of them seen once. The specimen was naive CD4+ T cells from blood. These receptors originate from a woman aged 18-35 years in good health.

The V and J genes are TRBV19 and TRBJ2-7; weak D call: TRBD1 (6 bases). V was pared by 3 bases and J by 4 bases, with 16 bases between. This CDR3 has 15 amino acids. CDR1 and CDR2 from the germline V gene are LNHDA and SQIVND (reference sequence). CDR3 amino acids: CASSILATGPYEQYF. The DNA for the CDR3 is TGTGCCAGTAGTATTTTGGCGACAGGTCCTTACGAGCAGTACTTC.

This clone was observed a handful of times. The V gene is TRBV4-2, the J gene TRBJ2-4; D uncertain. There are 16 residues in the CDR3. Between the trimmed V and J ends, which lost 0 bases and 7 bases, there was a span of 16 bases. Germline CDR1 reads LGHNA; CDR2 reads YNFKEQ. The CDR3 loop is CASSQDHESWANIQYF. CDR3 DNA sequence: TGTGCCAGCAGCCAAGATCACGAAAGTTGGGCGAACATTCAGTACTTC.

In this sample, this clone turned up a few times. This chain connects TRBV7-2 to TRBJ2-1; a weak D match, TRBD2 (6 bases). Germline CDR1 SGHTA, CDR2 FQGNSA. V shed 3 bases and J shed 6 bases, with 12 bases lying between them. This CDR3 has 14 amino acids. The CDR3 bases are TGTGCCAGCAGCTTCGAATGGGGGGTCAATGAGCAGTTCTTC. This gives the protein CASSFEWGVNEQFF.

Of note for this clone: The junction departs from the called germline gene at one end, perhaps through a read error. The chain is built from TRBV5-4 and TRBJ2-4; the D is unclear. The CDR3 contains 13 residues. CDR1 and CDR2 (germline): SGHNT, YYREEE (reference sequence). CDR3 coding DNA: TGCGCCAGCAGCCAAGATCGGGAAAACATTCAGTACTTC. Translating it yields CASSQDRENIQYF.

The V call is TRBV7-2, the J call TRBJ2-1; 10 bases fit TRBD2. The germline CDR1 and CDR2 sequences are SGHTA and FQGNSA. CDR3 length equals 16 residues. Trimming at V came to 5 bases and at J to 7 bases, leaving 11 bases not matched to a gene. The CDR3 DNA reads as TGTGCCAGCAGCGGAATAGCGGGAGGTCTGGGGAATGAGCAGTTCTTC. This translates into CASSGIAGGLGNEQFF.

The CDR3 loop reads CASSHLYGTSGYNEQFF. CDR3 sequence (DNA): TGCGCCAGCAGCCACCTCTACGGGACTAGCGGCTACAATGAGCAGTTCTTC. This rearrangement joins TRBV4-3 to TRBJ2-1; 11 bases align to TRBD2. The germline V gene encodes CDR1 LGHNA and CDR2 YSLEER. The CDR3 has 17 amino acids. V trimming: 3 bases; J trimming: 3 bases; junction bases outside the gene matches: 7.

A few counts support this clone. This chain uses TRBV10-3 with TRBJ1-1, with 12 bases aligning to TRBD1. CDR1 and CDR2 from the germline V gene are ENHRY and SYGVKD. V lost 7 bases, J lost 4 bases, and 4 bases stayed unmatched. This CDR3 comprises 14 residues. The CDR3 nucleotides read TGTGCCATCACCAGGGACAGGGGGCTCACTGAAGCTTTCTTT. Translating gives CAITRDRGLTEAFF.

This rearrangement joins TRBV6-5 to TRBJ2-5, with D perhaps TRBD1 (5 bases). The CDR3 contains 14 residues. The germline V and J ends were trimmed by 5 bases and 0 bases, with 10 bases remaining between them. Per germline, CDR1 MNHEY and CDR2 SVGAGI. The DNA of the CDR3 is TGTGCCAGCAGTAACACAGGAAACCAAGAGACCCAGTACTTC. It specifies CASSNTGNQETQYF.